The rows below give T cell receptor beta chains drawn from one sample of a study of T cell changes during pregnancy in multiple sclerosis. Sequencing used immunoSEQ multiplex PCR; TCRdb keeps in-frame clones, though not all of them. The sample includes approximately 39,000 clones, 90% of them seen just once. The sequencing here drew on CD4+ T cells from peripheral blood mononuclear cells, taken in the second trimester of pregnancy. The receptors derive from a female donor with multiple sclerosis, enrolled in a pregnancy study. The CDR3 runs from the conserved cysteine through the conserved F or W. Fields, in order: D gene, V gene, clone size, J gene, CDR3 protein, CDR3 DNA. A D gene is named only where the DNA matches it firmly. A clone size is listed for some rows: how often the clone was seen (once, few, many), or a class if it is expanded.

NA	TRBV7-2	NA	TRBJ1-4	CASSLYGGEKLFF	TGTGCCAGCAGCTTATACGGGGGGGAAAAACTGTTTTTT
NA	TRBV6-5	NA	TRBJ1-5	CASSPPGNQPQHF	TGTGCCAGCAGTCCTCCGGGGAATCAGCCCCAGCATTTT
TRBD2	TRBV7-9	NA	TRBJ2-1	CASSLRASGSLNEQFF	TGTGCCAGCAGCTTACGAGCTAGCGGGAGTCTCAATGAGCAGTTCTTC
NA	TRBV2	NA	TRBJ1-2	CASSVNGGNGYTF	TGTGCCAGCAGTGTAAATGGAGGGAATGGCTACACCTTC
NA	TRBV28	NA	TRBJ2-1	CATDPGNEQFF	TGTGCCACCGACCCGGGAAATGAGCAGTTCTTC
NA	TRBV29-1	few	TRBJ1-1	CSVGRGAGNTEAFF	TGCAGCGTTGGTCGGGGGGCCGGGAACACTGAAGCTTTCTTT
NA	TRBV6-5	NA	TRBJ2-1	CASSLRTGYNEQFF	TGTGCCAGCAGTTTACGGACGGGGTACAATGAGCAGTTCTTC
TRBD1	TRBV28	NA	TRBJ1-4	CASSLLQGQGTYEKLFF	TGTGCCAGCAGTTTATTGCAGGGACAGGGGACATATGAAAAACTGTTTTTT
NA	TRBV6-1	NA	TRBJ2-3	CASSEIQWTDTQYF	TGTGCCAGCAGTGAGATTCAGTGGACAGATACGCAGTATTTT
NA	TRBV5-6	NA	TRBJ1-4	CASSFTGWNEKLFF	TGTGCCAGCAGCTTTACAGGTTGGAATGAAAAACTGTTTTTT
TRBD2	TRBV29-1	NA	TRBJ2-1	CSSRTSGYNEQFF	TGCAGCTCCCGGACTAGCGGATACAATGAGCAGTTCTTC
TRBD1	TRBV9	NA	TRBJ2-1	CASGGQVSSYNEQFF	TGTGCCAGCGGCGGACAGGTGAGCTCCTACAATGAGCAGTTCTTC
NA	TRBV5-4	NA	TRBJ2-1	CASSHPEGDTQAGEQFF	TGTGCCAGCAGCCACCCGGAGGGAGACACACAGGCGGGGGAGCAGTTCTTC
NA	TRBV13	NA	TRBJ1-1	CASVSGTEAFF	TGTGCCAGCGTTTCCGGTACTGAAGCTTTCTTT
NA	TRBV7-9	NA	TRBJ2-1	CASTEDSGGYNEQFF	TGTGCCAGCACCGAGGACAGCGGTGGGTACAATGAGCAGTTCTTC
TRBD1	TRBV7-2	NA	TRBJ2-5	CASSLFLGQSETQYF	TGTGCCAGCAGCTTATTTTTGGGACAGTCGGAGACCCAGTACTTC
TRBD1	TRBV7-3	once	TRBJ1-2	CASSLHPPGQGINGYTF	TGTGCCAGCAGCTTACACCCTCCGGGACAGGGAATCAATGGCTACACCTTC
TRBD2	TRBV5-8	NA	TRBJ2-1	CASRLTGTSSNNEQFF	TGTGCCAGCAGGTTAACCGGGACTAGCAGTAACAATGAGCAGTTCTTC
TRBD1	TRBV9	NA	TRBJ2-1	CASSVGSLGQGSSNEQFF	TGTGCCAGCAGCGTAGGAAGTCTGGGACAGGGGAGTTCCAATGAGCAGTTCTTC
TRBD2	TRBV30	once	TRBJ2-1	CAWTSGLYNEQFF	TGTGCCTGGACTAGCGGACTCTACAATGAGCAGTTCTTC
TRBD1	TRBV28	NA	TRBJ1-4	CASSIQGSGEKLFF	TGTGCCAGCAGTATACAGGGGAGCGGTGAAAAACTGTTTTTT
NA	TRBV7-2	NA	TRBJ2-7	CASRGGTYEQYF	TGTGCCAGCCGAGGGGGTACCTACGAGCAGTACTTC
TRBD2	TRBV4-1	once	TRBJ2-1	CASSQELTSGSDEQFF	TGCGCCAGCAGCCAAGAGTTGACTAGCGGGAGCGATGAGCAGTTCTTC
NA	TRBV29-1	NA	TRBJ1-5	CSVAEGGSNQPQHF	TGCAGCGTTGCAGAGGGGGGTAGCAATCAGCCCCAGCATTTT
NA	TRBV19	NA	TRBJ1-1	CASSISLTGGTEAFF	TGTGCCAGTAGTATAAGCTTGACAGGAGGTACTGAAGCTTTCTTT
TRBD2	TRBV4-3	NA	TRBJ2-1	CASSQAGLAGEFNEQFF	TGCGCCAGCAGCCAAGCCGGACTAGCGGGGGAGTTCAATGAGCAGTTCTTC
TRBD1	TRBV7-2	once	TRBJ1-4	CASSLSGTGAEKLFF	TGTGCCAGCAGCTTATCCGGGACAGGGGCAGAAAAACTGTTTTTT
TRBD1	TRBV28	NA	TRBJ1-5	CASAQTTRGLGQPQHF	TGTGCCAGCGCCCAAACGACGAGGGGGCTCGGCCAGCCCCAGCATTTT
TRBD1	TRBV14	NA	TRBJ2-7	CASSPRGQGYEQYF	TGTGCCAGCAGCCCTCGAGGACAGGGCTACGAGCAGTACTTC
NA	TRBV14	NA	TRBJ2-6	CASSHDRRVSSGANVLTF	TGTGCCAGCAGCCATGACAGAAGAGTTAGCTCTGGGGCCAACGTCCTGACTTTC
TRBD2	TRBV19	NA	TRBJ2-7	CASSRTSGSYEQYF	TGTGCCAGTAGTAGGACTAGCGGCTCCTACGAGCAGTACTTC
TRBD1	TRBV5-5	NA	TRBJ1-1	CASSLDRGFSDTEAFF	TGTGCCAGCAGCTTGGACAGGGGGTTTTCGGACACTGAAGCTTTCTTT
NA	TRBV14	NA	TRBJ2-7	CASSQLGLYEQYF	TGTGCCAGCAGCCAACTGGGACTTTACGAGCAGTACTTC
NA	TRBV19	NA	TRBJ2-5	CASSILLQETQYF	TGTGCCAGTAGTATACTCCTGCAAGAGACCCAGTACTTC
NA	TRBV10-3	NA	TRBJ1-1	CAISDMRVVGSIEAFF	TGTGCCATCAGTGACATGAGGGTTGTAGGATCCATCGAAGCTTTCTTT
TRBD2	TRBV29-1	NA	TRBJ2-7	CSAAGGRGYEQYF	TGCAGCGCTGCGGGAGGTCGAGGCTACGAGCAGTACTTC
TRBD1	TRBV7-2	NA	TRBJ2-1	CASSLADRVVNEQFF	TGTGCCAGCAGCTTAGCGGACAGGGTGGTCAATGAGCAGTTCTTC
TRBD1	TRBV19	NA	TRBJ1-1	CASSKRTGVLNTEAFF	TGTGCCAGTAGTAAGCGGACAGGGGTTCTGAACACTGAAGCTTTCTTT
NA	TRBV21-1	NA	TRBJ1-1	CASSKEAGLNTEAFF	TGTGCCAGCAGCAAAGAGGCAGGCCTGAACACTGAAGCTTTCTTT
TRBD2	TRBV5-5	NA	TRBJ2-1	CASSPRGLAGAAHEQFF	TGTGCCAGCAGCCCAAGGGGACTAGCGGGAGCGGCGCATGAGCAGTTCTTC
NA	TRBV25-1	NA	TRBJ1-1	CASSPIGGEGEAFF	TGTGCCAGCAGTCCGATAGGGGGAGAGGGTGAAGCTTTCTTT
TRBD2	TRBV29-1	NA	TRBJ2-1	CSVEASGRVPYNEQFF	TGCAGCGTTGAAGCTAGCGGGAGGGTGCCCTACAATGAGCAGTTCTTC
NA	TRBV7-2	NA	TRBJ2-3	CASSLSWASTDTQYF	TGTGCCAGCAGCTTATCTTGGGCTAGCACAGATACGCAGTATTTT
NA	TRBV7-3	NA	TRBJ2-1	CASSLATGAAEQFF	TGTGCCAGCAGCCTCGCCACGGGTGCCGCAGAGCAGTTCTTC
NA	TRBV6-5	NA	TRBJ1-1	CASKGLNTEAFF	TGTGCCAGCAAGGGGCTGAACACTGAAGCTTTCTTT
TRBD2	TRBV9	NA	TRBJ2-2	CASSVSSGRYTGELFF	TGTGCCAGCAGCGTCTCTAGCGGGAGGTATACCGGGGAGCTGTTTTTT
NA	TRBV21-1	NA	TRBJ1-5	CASSKPKRRAQHF	TGTGCCAGCAGCAAGCCCAAGCGTCGAGCCCAGCATTTT
NA	TRBV25-1	NA	TRBJ1-2	CASSKGENYGYTF	TGTGCCAGCAGCAAGGGGGAAAACTATGGCTACACCTTC
NA	TRBV4-3	NA	TRBJ2-2	CASSQDSYTGELFF	TGCGCCAGCAGCCAAGATTCGTACACCGGGGAGCTGTTTTTT
NA	TRBV5-6	NA	TRBJ1-6	CASSLWQNNSPLHF	TGTGCCAGCAGCTTGTGGCAGAATAATTCACCCCTCCACTTT
NA	TRBV19	once	TRBJ2-7	CASTSPPGEQYF	TGTGCCAGTACCTCACCTCCGGGCGAGCAGTACTTC
TRBD2	TRBV18	NA	TRBJ2-1	CASSLTSGSSWFEQFF	TGTGCCAGCTCTCTGACTAGCGGGAGTTCCTGGTTTGAGCAGTTCTTC
NA	TRBV11-2	NA	TRBJ2-1	CASSLEGGLTGPSSYNEQFF	TGTGCCAGCAGCTTAGAGGGGGGTTTGACGGGCCCGAGCTCCTACAATGAGCAGTTCTTC
NA	TRBV4-3	NA	TRBJ1-4	CASSLQDTFNEKLFF	TGCGCCAGCAGCCTTCAGGACACCTTTAATGAAAAACTGTTTTTT
NA	TRBV2	NA	TRBJ2-2	CASSGGNSNTGELFF	TGTGCCAGCAGTGGGGGCAACTCGAACACCGGGGAGCTGTTTTTT
TRBD2	TRBV18	NA	TRBJ2-5	CASSPLPSGYQETQYF	TGTGCCAGCTCACCACTCCCTAGCGGTTACCAAGAGACCCAGTACTTC
NA	TRBV4-3	NA	TRBJ2-7	CASSQLPGNYEQYF	TGCGCCAGCAGCCAACTTCCGGGAAACTACGAGCAGTACTTC
NA	TRBV29-1	once	TRBJ2-7	CSVVGGGPFSYEQYF	TGCAGCGTTGTTGGGGGGGGCCCTTTCTCCTACGAGCAGTACTTC
NA	TRBV9	NA	TRBJ2-7	CASSVDDNMGEQYF	TGTGCCAGCAGCGTAGATGACAATATGGGTGAGCAGTACTTC
TRBD1	TRBV28	NA	TRBJ1-5	CASSSDIWTGDQPQHF	TGTGCCAGCAGCTCAGATATATGGACAGGGGATCAGCCCCAGCATTTT